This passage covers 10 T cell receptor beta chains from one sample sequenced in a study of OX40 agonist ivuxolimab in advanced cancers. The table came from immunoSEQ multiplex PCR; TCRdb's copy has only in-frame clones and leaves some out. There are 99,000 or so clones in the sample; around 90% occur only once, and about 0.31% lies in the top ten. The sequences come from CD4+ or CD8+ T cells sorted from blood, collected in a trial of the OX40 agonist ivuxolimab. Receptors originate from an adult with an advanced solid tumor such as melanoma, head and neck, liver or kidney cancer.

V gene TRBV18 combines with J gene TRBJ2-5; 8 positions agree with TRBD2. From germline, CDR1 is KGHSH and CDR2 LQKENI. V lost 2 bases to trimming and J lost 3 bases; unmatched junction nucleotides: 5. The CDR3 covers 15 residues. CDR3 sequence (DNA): TGTGCCAGCTCACCAACGGGACTAGGAAAAGAGACCCAGTACTTC. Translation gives CASSPTGLGKETQYF.

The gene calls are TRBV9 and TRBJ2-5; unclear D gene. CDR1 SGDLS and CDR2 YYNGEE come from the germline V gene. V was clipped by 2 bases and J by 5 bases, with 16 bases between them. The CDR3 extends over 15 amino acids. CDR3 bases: TGTGCCAGCAGCGTCGGGTCGACCGACGTTGAGACCCAGTACTTC. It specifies CASSVGSTDVETQYF. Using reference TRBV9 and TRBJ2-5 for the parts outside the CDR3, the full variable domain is DSGVTQTPKHLITATGQRVTLRCSPRSGDLSVYWYQQSLDQGLQFLIQYYNGEERAKGNILERFSAQQFPDLHSELNLSSLELGDSALYFCASSVGSTDVETQYFGPGTRLLVL.

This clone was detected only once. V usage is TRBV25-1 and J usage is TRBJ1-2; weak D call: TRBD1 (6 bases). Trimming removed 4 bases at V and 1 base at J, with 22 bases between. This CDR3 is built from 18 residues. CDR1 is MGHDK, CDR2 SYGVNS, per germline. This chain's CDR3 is CASSVTAGTPADNYGYTF. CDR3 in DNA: TGTGCCAGCAGTGTTACCGCCGGGACACCGGCCGATAACTATGGCTACACCTTC.

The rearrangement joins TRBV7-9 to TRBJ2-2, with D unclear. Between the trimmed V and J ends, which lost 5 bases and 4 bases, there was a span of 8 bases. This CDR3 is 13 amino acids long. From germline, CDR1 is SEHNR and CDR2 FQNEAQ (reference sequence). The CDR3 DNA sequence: TGTGCCAGCAGCCCCCTCGGCACCGGGGAGCTGTTTTTT. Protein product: CASSPLGTGELFF.

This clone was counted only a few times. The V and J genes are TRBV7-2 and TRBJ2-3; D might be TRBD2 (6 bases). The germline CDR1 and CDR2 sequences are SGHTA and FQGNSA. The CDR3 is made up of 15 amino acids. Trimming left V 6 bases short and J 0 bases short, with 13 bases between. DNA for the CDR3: TGTGCCAGCAGGACTCTAGCGAAAAGCACAGATACGCAGTATTTT. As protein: CASRTLAKSTDTQYF.

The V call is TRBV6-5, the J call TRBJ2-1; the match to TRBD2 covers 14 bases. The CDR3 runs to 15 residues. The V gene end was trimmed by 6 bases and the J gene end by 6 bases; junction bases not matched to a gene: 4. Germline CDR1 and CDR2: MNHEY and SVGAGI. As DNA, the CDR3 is TGTGCCAGCAGCAAGACTAGCGGGAGGGCCAATGAGCAGTTCTTC. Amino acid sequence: CASSKTSGRANEQFF.

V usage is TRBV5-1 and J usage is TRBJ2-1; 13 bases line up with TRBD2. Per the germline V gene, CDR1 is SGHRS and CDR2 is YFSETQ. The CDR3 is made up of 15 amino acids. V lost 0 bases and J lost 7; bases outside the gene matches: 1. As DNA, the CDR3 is TGCGCCAGCAGCTTGGAACTAGCGGGAGGGAATGAGCAGTTCTTC. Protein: CASSLELAGGNEQFF. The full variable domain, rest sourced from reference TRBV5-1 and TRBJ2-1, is KAGVTQTPRYLIKTRGQQVTLSCSPISGHRSVSWYQQTPGQGLQFLFEYFSETQRNKGNFPGRFSGRQFSNSRSEMNVSTLELGDSALYLCASSLELAGGNEQFFGPGTRLTVL.

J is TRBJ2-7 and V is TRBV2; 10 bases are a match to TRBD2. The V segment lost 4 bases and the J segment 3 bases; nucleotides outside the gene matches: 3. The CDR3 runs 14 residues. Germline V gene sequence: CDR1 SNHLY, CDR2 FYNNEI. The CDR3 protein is CASSVAGGNYEQYF. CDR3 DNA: TGTGCCAGCAGTGTAGCGGGAGGAAACTACGAGCAGTACTTC.

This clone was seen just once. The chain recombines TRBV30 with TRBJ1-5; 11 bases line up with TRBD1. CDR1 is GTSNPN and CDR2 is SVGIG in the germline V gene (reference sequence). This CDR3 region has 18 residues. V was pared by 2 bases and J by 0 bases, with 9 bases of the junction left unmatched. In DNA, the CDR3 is TGTGCCTGGAGTTCCGGGACAGGGGGGATTTATAGCAATCAGCCCCAGCATTTT. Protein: CAWSSGTGGIYSNQPQHF.

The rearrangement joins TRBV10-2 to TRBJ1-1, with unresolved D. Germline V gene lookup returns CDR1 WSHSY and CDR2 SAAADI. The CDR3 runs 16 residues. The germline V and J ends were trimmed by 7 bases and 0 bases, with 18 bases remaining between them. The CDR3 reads CASTDLSGFMNTEAFF. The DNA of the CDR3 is TGCGCCAGCACTGACCTTTCTGGGTTTATGAACACTGAAGCTTTCTTT.